The 9 T cell receptor beta chains below were found in one sample sequenced in a study of cytomegalovirus exposure and HLA in healthy donors. 60 Vbeta and 13 Jbeta primers were used in PCR. Profiling relied on immunoSEQ multiplex PCR, and the TCRdb table lists in-frame clones only, not all of them. The data contain around 170,000 clones, approximately 79% of them singletons. Input material: PBMCs. The receptor source for this set is a man aged 35 to 55 in good health and CMV-seropositive.

In its sample, this clone was seen once. This sequence joins TRBV4-3 and TRBJ2-5; 8 bases fit TRBD1. The last part of the DNA fits TRBJ2-7 better; the J call may be wrong. Germline assignment: CDR1 LGHNA and CDR2 YSLEER. The CDR3 has 15 residues. The CDR3 region is CASSQDSRGRNEQYF. The CDR3 DNA is TGCGCCAGCAGCCAAGACTCCAGGGGGCGGAACGAGCAGTACTTC.

V usage is TRBV10-3 and J usage is TRBJ2-7, with D perhaps matching TRBD2 (5 bases). Germline V gives CDR1 ENHRY, CDR2 SYGVKD. Trimming shortened V by 6 bases and J by 5 bases, and 11 bases separated the two germline ends. The CDR3 runs 12 residues. CDR3 protein: CAIRDGLHEQYF. The CDR3 bases are TGTGCCATCAGGGACGGACTCCACGAGCAGTACTTC.

The chain joins TRBV9 to TRBJ2-3; 13 bases map to TRBD2. Germline values: CDR1 SGDLS, CDR2 YYNGEE. V lost 4 bases and J lost 0; bases outside the gene matches: 8. The CDR3 contains 18 residues. This CDR3 is CASSPRTSGGLSTDTQYF. As DNA, the CDR3 is TGTGCCAGCAGCCCCCGGACTAGCGGGGGATTGAGCACAGATACGCAGTATTTT.

The chain uses TRBV6-5 and TRBJ1-2; 7 bases fit TRBD1. There are 13 residues in the CDR3. The germline CDR1 and CDR2 sequences are MNHEY and SVGAGI. With 5 bases clipped from V and 4 bases from J, the junction kept 4 bases outside the gene matches. This CDR3 is CASSNRGAYGYTF. CDR3 DNA sequence: TGTGCCAGCAGTAACAGGGGAGCCTATGGCTACACCTTC.

The chain carries TRBV21-1 and TRBJ1-1. TRBV21-1 is a known pseudogene. The length of the CDR3 is 13 residues. Here the CDR3 reads CASSRRPGGEAFF. The CDR3 DNA follows: TGTGCCAGCAGCAGGAGGCCTGGAGGTGAAGCTTTCTTT.

The genes are TRBV29-1 and TRBJ2-7; maybe TRBD2 (6 bases). The germline V gene has CDR1 SQVTM and CDR2 ANQGSEA. V was trimmed by 5 bases and J by 1 base, leaving 12 bases between them. This CDR3 is built from 13 residues. The CDR3 bases are TGCAGCGTTCGGGACTTCCTATCCTACGAGCAGTACTTC. It yields the protein CSVRDFLSYEQYF.

This chain links TRBV2 with TRBJ1-2; no clear D. Germline values: CDR1 SNHLY, CDR2 FYNNEI. The germline V and J ends were trimmed by 8 bases and 7 bases, with 14 bases remaining between them. The CDR3 loop spans 12 amino acids. CDR3 DNA sequence: TGTGCCAGCCCCCAAGACTCTGGTGGCTACACCTTC. Residues: CASPQDSGGYTF.

The chain uses TRBV6-4 and TRBJ2-2; D is uncertain. Germline V gene data show CDR1 as MRHNA and CDR2 as SNTAGT. The V end was cut by 9 bases, the J end by 0 bases, with 20 bases between. The CDR3 contains 17 residues. The CDR3 protein is CASPSIGVTSNTGELFF. As DNA, the CDR3 is TGTGCCAGTCCCTCAATTGGAGTGACCTCGAACACCGGGGAGCTGTTTTTT.

This clone came up once. The rearrangement uses TRBV5-1 and TRBJ2-5, with 8 bases fitting TRBD2. This CDR3 is 15 amino acids long. The germline V gene encodes CDR1 SGHRS and CDR2 YFSETQ. V gave up 0 bases and J gave up 4 bases; unmatched junction bases: 5. CDR3 protein: CASSLVGGAVETQYF. The CDR3 DNA is TGCGCCAGCAGCTTGGTCGGGGGGGCCGTAGAGACCCAGTACTTC.